The rows below give T cell receptor beta chains drawn from one sample of a study of cytomegalovirus exposure and HLA in healthy donors. Measured with immunoSEQ multiplex PCR; TCRdb has only the in-frame clones, and not every one. The sample has about 180,000 clones, about 85% seen once; the top ten hold 1.3% to 1.5%. Sequenced material: PBMCs. Every receptor here comes from a girl aged 5-17 years in good health and CMV-seropositive. Each CDR3 is given without its conserved first and last residue. Fields, in order: J gene, CDR3 length, V gene, CDR3 protein.

>TRBJ2-2|13|TRBV7-2
ASSPSGGGTGELF
>TRBJ2-7|12|TRBV5-1
ASSSQGGSYEQY
>TRBJ2-7|11|TRBV5-6
ASSSDMFYEQY
>TRBJ2-3|14|TRBV9
ASSPGTSGSTDTQY
>TRBJ1-5|11|TRBV28
ASSLSGVQPQH
>TRBJ1-5|12|TRBV11-2
ASSLNQGNQPQH
>TRBJ2-6|12|TRBV5-4
ASDRATGANVLT
>TRBJ1-1|10|TRBV5-1
ASSLSQGVAF
>TRBJ1-2|14|TRBV18
ASSPEGNMQGTGYT
>TRBJ1-4|15|TRBV4-1
ASSQAGTSGANEKLF
>TRBJ2-7|9|TRBV2
ASGRLYEQY
>TRBJ2-3|14|TRBV6-6
ASSPPLTGSADTQY
>TRBJ2-1|15|TRBV18
ASSPPTSGRVYNEQF
>TRBJ2-1|12|TRBV14
ASSQGSANNEQF
>TRBJ2-5|13|TRBV18
ASSPRDRHQETQY
>TRBJ2-7|11|TRBV7-9
ASSPNHNYEQY
>TRBJ2-5|12|TRBV11-2
ASSFRTGAQTQY
>TRBJ1-1|15|TRBV27
ASSFSLTGVRSTEAF
>TRBJ1-1|16|TRBV4-2
ASSQEGQGAQGNTEAF
>-|13|TRBV6-6
ASSPPKRGSYEQY
>TRBJ1-1|9|TRBV5-5
ASSLYGAAF
>TRBJ2-7|11|TRBV6-1
ASSVSHQIEQY
>TRBJ2-1|12|TRBV7-8
ASSIETSGVEQF
>TRBJ2-7|16|TRBV7-2
ASSLDGSSQKLAYEQY
>TRBJ1-2|12|TRBV10-3
AISGQGLDYGYT
>TRBJ2-7|12|TRBV10-1
ATRAASGPYEQY
>TRBJ1-1|12|TRBV18
ASSRKTGGFWAF
>TRBJ1-1|13|TRBV7-9
ASSLAGPHGTEAF
>TRBJ2-3|13|TRBV21-1
ASSKGGASTDTQY
>TRBJ2-7|12|TRBV13
ASSDSGSSYEQY
>TRBJ2-4|13|TRBV2
ASSEARTAENIQY
>TRBJ1-1|15|TRBV7-9
ASSPGGTGGENTEAF
>TRBJ2-3|13|TRBV6-5
ASRRLAGITDTQY
>TRBJ2-1|14|TRBV19
ASSTKTSGSYNEQF
>TRBJ2-7|15|TRBV7-9
ASSPGLAGAFSYEQY
>TRBJ2-7|13|TRBV7-9
ASSLVETTGSEQY
>TRBJ2-3|16|TRBV5-1
ASSQGLAGISSTDTQY
>TRBJ2-3|11|TRBV5-4
ASSLGGTDTQY
>TRBJ2-3|11|TRBV30
AWSARGTDTQY
>TRBJ2-7|14|TRBV7-6
ASSLEVPSGSYEQY
>TRBJ1-3|14|TRBV11-2
ASSPAWGGSGNTIY
>TRBJ1-2|10|TRBV7-9
ASSFGGGGYT
>TRBJ1-5|14|TRBV18
ASSPPWTGPNQPQH
>TRBJ2-7|13|TRBV5-1
ASSLGTGKGYEQY
>TRBJ2-6|13|TRBV7-6
ASSPLYSGANVLT
>TRBJ2-1|14|TRBV2
ASSFQPGLGNNEQF
>TRBJ1-2|12|TRBV25-1
ASSPTTVLGGYT
>TRBJ1-1|16|TRBV5-3
ARSSTPGCKVLDTEAF
>TRBJ1-1|12|TRBV27
ASGSGASNTEAF
>TRBJ2-7|11|TRBV29-1
SVVLQGTYEQY
>TRBJ1-1|13|TRBV7-9
ASSLSGRENTEAF
>TRBJ1-2|13|TRBV15
ATSRGMQGLVGYT
>TRBJ1-1|9|TRBV2
ASRRSVEAF
>TRBJ2-7|12|TRBV5-4
ASSFAQGIREQY
>TRBJ2-1|15|TRBV11-2
ASSLSRTSVTYNEQF